This section outlines one TCR beta chain sequence together with its context. The sample belongs to a study of regulatory T cells in long-lasting Graves disease. Germline assignment: CDR1 MDHEN and CDR2 SYDVKM. The CDR3 is 13 residues long. V was pared by 3 bases and J by 7 bases, with 10 bases between. Arm-PCR of CDR3 regions and iRepertoire HTBI primers were the basis on which TCR beta libraries were built. From the multiplex PCR reads, TCRdb called clonotypes with MiXCR, one entry per CDR3 protein. Of a few hundred thousand distinct CDR3 sequences listed, about 20% were seen once; the top ten hold 10% to 15%. Time point given: persistent/refractory GD, antithyroid drugs over 5 years with positive TRAb. Extracted RNA from PBMCs served as the source of the TCR library.

The chain has TRBV28 and TRBJ2-1; D may be TRBD1 (5 bases). This clonotype originated in a female donor with Graves disease. The sequencing used peripheral blood mononuclear cells (PBMCs), collected when the disease was refractory, from a patient treated with antithyroid drugs. In DNA form, the CDR3 reads TGTGCCAGCAGTTTTAACGCAGGGAATGAGCAGTTCTTC. Residues: CASSFNAGNEQFF.